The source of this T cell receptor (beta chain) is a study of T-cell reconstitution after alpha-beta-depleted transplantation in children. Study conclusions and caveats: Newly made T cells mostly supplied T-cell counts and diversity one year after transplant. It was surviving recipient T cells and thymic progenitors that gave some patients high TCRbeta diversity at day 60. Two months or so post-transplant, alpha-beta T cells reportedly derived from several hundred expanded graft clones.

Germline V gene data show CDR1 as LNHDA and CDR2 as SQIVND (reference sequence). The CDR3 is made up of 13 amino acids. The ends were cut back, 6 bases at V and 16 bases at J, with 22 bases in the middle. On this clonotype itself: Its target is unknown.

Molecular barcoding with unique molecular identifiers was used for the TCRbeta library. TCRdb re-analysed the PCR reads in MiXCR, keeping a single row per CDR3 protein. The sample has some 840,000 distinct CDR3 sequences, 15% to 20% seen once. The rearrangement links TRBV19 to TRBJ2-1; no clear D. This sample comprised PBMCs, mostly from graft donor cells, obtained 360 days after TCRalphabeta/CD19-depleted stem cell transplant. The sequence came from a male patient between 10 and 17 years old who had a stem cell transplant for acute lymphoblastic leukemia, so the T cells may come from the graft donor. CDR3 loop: CASSILGRQVRFF. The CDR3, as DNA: TGTGCCAGTAGCATACTGGGCCGCCAGGTCCGATTCTTC.